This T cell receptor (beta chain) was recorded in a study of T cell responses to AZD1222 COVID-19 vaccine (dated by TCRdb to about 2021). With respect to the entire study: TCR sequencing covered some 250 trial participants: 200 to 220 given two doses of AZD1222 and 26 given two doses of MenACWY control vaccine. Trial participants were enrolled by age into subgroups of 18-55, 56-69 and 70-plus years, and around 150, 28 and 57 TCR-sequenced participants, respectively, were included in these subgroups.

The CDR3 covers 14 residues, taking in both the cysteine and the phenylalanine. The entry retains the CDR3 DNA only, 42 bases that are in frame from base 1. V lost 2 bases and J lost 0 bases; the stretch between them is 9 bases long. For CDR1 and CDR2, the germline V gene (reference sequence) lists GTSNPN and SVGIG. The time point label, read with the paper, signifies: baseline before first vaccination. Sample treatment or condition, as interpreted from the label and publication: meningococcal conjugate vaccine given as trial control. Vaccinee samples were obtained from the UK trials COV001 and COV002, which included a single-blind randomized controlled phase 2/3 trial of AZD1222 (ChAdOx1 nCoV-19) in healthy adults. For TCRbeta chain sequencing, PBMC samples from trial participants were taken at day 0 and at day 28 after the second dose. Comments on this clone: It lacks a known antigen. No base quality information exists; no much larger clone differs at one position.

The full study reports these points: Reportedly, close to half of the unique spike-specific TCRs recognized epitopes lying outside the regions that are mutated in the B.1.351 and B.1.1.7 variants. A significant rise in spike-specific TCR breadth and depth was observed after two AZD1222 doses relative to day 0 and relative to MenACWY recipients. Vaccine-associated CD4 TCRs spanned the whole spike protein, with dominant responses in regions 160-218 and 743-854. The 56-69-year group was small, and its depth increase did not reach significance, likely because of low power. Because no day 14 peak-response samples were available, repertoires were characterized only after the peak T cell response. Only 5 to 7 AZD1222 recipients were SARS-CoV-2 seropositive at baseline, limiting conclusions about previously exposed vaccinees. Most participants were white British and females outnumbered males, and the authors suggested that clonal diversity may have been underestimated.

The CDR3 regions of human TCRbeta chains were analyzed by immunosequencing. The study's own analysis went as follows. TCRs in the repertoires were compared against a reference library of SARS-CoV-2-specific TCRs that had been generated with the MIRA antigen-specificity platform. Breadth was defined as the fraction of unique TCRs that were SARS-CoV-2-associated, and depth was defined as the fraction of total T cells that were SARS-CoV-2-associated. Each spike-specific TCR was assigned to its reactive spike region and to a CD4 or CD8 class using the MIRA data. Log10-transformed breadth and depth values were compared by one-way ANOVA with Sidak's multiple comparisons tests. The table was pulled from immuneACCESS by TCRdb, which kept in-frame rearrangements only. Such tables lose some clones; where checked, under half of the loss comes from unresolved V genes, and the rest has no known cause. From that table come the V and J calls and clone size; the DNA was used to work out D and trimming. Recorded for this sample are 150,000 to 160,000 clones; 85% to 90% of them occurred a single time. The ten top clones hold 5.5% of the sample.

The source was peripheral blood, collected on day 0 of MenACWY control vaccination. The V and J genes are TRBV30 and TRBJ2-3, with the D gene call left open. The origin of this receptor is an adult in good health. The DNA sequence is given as TGTGCCTGGAGTAGCGACCGAAGCACAGATACGCAGTATTTT. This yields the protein CAWSSDRSTDTQYF.